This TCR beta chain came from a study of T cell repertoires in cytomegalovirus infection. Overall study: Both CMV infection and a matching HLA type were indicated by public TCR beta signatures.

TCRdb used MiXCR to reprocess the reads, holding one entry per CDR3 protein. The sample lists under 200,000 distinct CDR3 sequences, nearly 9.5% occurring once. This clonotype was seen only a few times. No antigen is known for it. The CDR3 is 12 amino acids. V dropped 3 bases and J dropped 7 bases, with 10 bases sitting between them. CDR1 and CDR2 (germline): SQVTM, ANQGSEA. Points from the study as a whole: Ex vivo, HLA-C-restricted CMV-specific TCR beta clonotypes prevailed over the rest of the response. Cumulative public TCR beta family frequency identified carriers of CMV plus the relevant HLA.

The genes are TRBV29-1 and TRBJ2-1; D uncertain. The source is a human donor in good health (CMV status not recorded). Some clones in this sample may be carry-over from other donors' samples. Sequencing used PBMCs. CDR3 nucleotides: TGCAGCGTTGAGGAAAAAAGTAATGAGCAGTTCTTC. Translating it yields CSVEEKSNEQFF.